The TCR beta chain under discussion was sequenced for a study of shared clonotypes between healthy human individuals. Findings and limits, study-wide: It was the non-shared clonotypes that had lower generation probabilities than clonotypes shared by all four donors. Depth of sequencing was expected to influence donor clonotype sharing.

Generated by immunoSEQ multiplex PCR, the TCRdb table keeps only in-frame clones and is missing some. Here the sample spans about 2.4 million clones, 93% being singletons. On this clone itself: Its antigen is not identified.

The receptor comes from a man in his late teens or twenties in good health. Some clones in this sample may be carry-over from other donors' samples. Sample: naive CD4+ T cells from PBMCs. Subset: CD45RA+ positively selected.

CDR3 in amino acids: CASRGLAGASYNEQFF. CDR3 sequence (DNA): TGTGCCAGCAGAGGGCTAGCGGGAGCCTCCTACAATGAGCAGTTCTTC. The V call is TRBV7-6, the J call TRBJ2-1; 10 bases agree with TRBD2. V trimming: 6 bases; J trimming: 0 bases; junction bases outside the gene matches: 5. This CDR3 has 16 residues. CDR1 is SGHVS, CDR2 FNYEAQ, per germline.